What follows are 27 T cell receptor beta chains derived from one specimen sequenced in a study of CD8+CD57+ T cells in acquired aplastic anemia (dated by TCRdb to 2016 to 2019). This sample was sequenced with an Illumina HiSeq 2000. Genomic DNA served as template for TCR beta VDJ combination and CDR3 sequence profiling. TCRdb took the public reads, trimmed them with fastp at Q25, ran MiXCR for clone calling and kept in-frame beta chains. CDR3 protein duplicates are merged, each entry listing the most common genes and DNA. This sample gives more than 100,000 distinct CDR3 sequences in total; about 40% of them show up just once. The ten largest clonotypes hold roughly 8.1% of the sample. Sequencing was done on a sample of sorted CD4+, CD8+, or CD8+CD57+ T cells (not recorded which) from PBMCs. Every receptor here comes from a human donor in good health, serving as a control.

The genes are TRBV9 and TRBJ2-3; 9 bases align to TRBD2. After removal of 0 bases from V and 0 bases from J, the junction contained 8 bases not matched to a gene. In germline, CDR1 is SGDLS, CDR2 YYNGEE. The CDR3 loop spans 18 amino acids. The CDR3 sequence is CASSVGRAGGLSTDTQYF. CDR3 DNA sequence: TGTGCCAGCAGCGTAGGGCGAGCGGGGGGCCTTAGCACAGATACGCAGTATTTT.

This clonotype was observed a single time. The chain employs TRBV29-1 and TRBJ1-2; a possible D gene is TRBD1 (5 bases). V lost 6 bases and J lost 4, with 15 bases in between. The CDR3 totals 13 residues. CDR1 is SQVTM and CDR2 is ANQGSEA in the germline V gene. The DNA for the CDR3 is TGCAGCGTACAATCGGGGGAAACCTATGGCTACACCTTC. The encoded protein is CSVQSGETYGYTF.

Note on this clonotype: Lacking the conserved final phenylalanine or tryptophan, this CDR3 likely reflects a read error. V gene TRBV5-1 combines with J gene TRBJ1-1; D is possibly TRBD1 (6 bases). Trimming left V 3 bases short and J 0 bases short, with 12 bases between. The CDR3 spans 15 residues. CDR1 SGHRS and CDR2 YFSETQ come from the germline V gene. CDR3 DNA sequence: TGCGCCAGCAGCTCACGGGAGGGGGTGAACACTGAAGCTTTCTCC. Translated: CASSSREGVNTEAFS.

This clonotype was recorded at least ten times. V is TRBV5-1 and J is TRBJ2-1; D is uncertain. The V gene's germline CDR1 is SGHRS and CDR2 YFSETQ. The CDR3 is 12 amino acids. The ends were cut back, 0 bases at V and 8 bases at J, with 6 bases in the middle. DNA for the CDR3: TGCGCCAGCAGCTTGGCCAGCTATGAGCAGTTCTTC. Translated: CASSLASYEQFF.

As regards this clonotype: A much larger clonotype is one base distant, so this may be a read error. The CDR3 region is CASSPGDRVNQPQYF. CDR3 DNA: TGCGCCAGCAGCCCCGGGGACAGGGTGAATCAGCCCCAGTATTTT. The V and J genes are TRBV5-1 and TRBJ1-5, with 9 nucleotides matching TRBD1. The J call may be wrong; the DNA end is better matched by TRBJ2-3. CDR1 and CDR2 (germline): SGHRS, YFSETQ. The CDR3 is made up of 15 amino acids.

CDR3 in amino acids: CASSEWGGDRGKDTQYF. Written as DNA, the CDR3 is TGTGCCAGCAGTGAATGGGGGGGGGACAGGGGGAAAGATACGCAGTATTTT. The chain recombines TRBV25-1 with TRBJ2-3; 11 bases agree with TRBD1. The V segment lost 1 base and the J segment 5 bases; nucleotides outside the gene matches: 8. Germline V gives CDR1 MGHDK, CDR2 SYGVNS. The CDR3 loop spans 17 amino acids.

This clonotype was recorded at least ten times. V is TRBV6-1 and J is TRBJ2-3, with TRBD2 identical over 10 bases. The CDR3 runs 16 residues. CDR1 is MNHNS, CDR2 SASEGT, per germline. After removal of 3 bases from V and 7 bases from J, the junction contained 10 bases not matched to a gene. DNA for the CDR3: TGTGCCAGCAGTGAGGGCCTAGCGGGAGTGATGCATACGCAGTATTTT. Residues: CASSEGLAGVMHTQYF.

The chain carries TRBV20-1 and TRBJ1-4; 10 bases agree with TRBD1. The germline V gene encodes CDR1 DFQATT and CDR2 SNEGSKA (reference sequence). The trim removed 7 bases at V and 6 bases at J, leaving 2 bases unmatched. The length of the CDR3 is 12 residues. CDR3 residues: CSGQGADEKLFF. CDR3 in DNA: TGCAGTGGACAGGGGGCTGATGAAAAACTGTTTTTT.

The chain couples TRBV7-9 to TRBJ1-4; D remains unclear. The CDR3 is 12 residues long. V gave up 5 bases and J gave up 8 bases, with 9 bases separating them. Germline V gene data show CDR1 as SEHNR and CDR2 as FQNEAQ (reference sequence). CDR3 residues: CASSLFAEKLFF. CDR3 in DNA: TGTGCCAGCAGCCTGTTCGCCGAAAAACTGTTTTTT.

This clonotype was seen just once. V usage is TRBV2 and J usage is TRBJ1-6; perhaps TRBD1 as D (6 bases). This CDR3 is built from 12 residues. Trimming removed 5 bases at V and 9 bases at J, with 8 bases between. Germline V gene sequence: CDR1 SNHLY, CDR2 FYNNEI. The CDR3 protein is CASSTGISPLHF. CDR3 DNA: TGTGCCAGCAGTACAGGGATTTCACCCCTCCACTTT.

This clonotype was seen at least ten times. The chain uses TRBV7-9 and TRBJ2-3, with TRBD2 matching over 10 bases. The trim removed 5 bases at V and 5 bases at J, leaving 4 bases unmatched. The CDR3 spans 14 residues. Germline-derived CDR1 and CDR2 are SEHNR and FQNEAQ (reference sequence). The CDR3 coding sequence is TGTGCCAGCAGCCCTAGCGGGGGACTAGATACGCAGTATTTT. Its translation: CASSPSGGLDTQYF. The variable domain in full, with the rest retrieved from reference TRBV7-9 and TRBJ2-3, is DTGVSQNPRHKITKRGQNVTFRCDPISEHNRLYWYRQTLGQGPEFLTYFQNEAQLEKSRLLSDRFSAERPKGSFSTLEIQRTEQGDSAMYLCASSPSGGLDTQYFGPGTRLTVL.

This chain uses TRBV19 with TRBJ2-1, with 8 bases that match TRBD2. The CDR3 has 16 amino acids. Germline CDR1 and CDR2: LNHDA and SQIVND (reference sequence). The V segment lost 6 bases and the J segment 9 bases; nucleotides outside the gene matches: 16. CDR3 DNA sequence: TGTGCCAGTAGGAAGGCCGGGACTAGTGTGTTCAGTGAGCAGTTCTTC. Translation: CASRKAGTSVFSEQFF. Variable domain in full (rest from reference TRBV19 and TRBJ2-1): DGGITQSPKYLFRKEGQNVTLSCEQNLNHDAMYWYRQDPGQGLRLIYYSQIVNDFQKGDIAEGYSVSREKKESFPLTVTSAQKNPTAFYLCASRKAGTSVFSEQFFGPGTRLTVL.

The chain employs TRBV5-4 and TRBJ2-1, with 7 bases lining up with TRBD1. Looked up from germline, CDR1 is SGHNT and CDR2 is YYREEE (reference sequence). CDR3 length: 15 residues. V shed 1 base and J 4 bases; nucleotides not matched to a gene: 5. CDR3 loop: CASSLRTTGYNEQFF. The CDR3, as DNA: TGTGCCAGCAGCTTGCGTACGACAGGGTACAATGAGCAGTTCTTC. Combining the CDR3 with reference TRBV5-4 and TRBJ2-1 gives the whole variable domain ETGVTQSPTHLIKTRGQQVTLRCSSQSGHNTVSWYQQALGQGPQFIFQYYREEENGRGNFPPRFSGLQFPNYSSELNVNALELDDSALYLCASSLRTTGYNEQFFGPGTRLTVL.

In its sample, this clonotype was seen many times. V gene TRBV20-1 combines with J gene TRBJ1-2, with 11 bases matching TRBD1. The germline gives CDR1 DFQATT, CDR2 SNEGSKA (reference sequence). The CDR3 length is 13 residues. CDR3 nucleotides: TGCAGGATCGGACAGGGGGCCAACTATGGCTACACCTTC. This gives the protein CRIGQGANYGYTF.

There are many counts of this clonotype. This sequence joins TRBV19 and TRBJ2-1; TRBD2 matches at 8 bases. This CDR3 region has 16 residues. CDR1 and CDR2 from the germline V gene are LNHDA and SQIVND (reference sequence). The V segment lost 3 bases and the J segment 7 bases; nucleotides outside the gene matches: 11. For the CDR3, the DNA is TGTGCCAGTAGTATCCCCCGGACGGGAGGGTTGAATGAGCAGTTCTTC. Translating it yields CASSIPRTGGLNEQFF.

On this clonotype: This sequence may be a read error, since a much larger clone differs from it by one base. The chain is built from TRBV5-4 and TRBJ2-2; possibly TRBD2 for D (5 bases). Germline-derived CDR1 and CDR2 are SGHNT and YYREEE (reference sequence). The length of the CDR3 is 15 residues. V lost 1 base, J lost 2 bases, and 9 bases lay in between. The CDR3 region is CASSLLDCNTGELFF. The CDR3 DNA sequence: TGTGCCAGCAGCTTGTTGGACTGTAACACCGGGGAGCTGTTTTTT.

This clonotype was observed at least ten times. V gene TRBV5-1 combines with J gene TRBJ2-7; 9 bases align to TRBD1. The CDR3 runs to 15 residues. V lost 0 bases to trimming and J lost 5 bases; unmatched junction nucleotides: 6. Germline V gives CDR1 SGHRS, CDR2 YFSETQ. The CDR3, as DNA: TGCGCCAGCAGCTTGGATGGGACAGGGTCTGACGAGCAGTACTTC. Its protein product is CASSLDGTGSDEQYF. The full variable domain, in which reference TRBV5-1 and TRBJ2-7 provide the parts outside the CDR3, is KAGVTQTPRYLIKTRGQQVTLSCSPISGHRSVSWYQQTPGQGLQFLFEYFSETQRNKGNFPGRFSGRQFSNSRSEMNVSTLELGDSALYLCASSLDGTGSDEQYFGPGTRLTVT.

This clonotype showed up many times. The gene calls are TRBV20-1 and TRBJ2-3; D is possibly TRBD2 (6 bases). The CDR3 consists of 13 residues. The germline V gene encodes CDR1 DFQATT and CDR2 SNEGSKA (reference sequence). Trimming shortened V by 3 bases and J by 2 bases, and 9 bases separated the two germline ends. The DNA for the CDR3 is TGCAGTGCTAGGGAGGGGTACACAGATACGCAGTATTTT. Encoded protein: CSAREGYTDTQYF.

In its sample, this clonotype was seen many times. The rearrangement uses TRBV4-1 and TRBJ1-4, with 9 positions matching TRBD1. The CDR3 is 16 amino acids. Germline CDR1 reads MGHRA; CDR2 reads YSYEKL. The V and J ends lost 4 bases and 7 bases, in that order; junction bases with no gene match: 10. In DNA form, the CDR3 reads TGCGCCAGCAGCCTTGGACAGGGGATTCAAGGTGAAAAACTGTTTTTT. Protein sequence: CASSLGQGIQGEKLFF.

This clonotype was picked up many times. CDR3 residues: CASSDSGTASDGYTF. The DNA of the CDR3 is TGTGCCAGTAGTGACTCCGGGACAGCTTCGGATGGCTACACCTTC. The V gene is TRBV19, the J gene TRBJ1-2; 7 positions match TRBD1. V trimming: 5 bases; J trimming: 6 bases; junction bases outside the gene matches: 12. The CDR3 loop spans 15 amino acids. Germline V lookup: CDR1 LNHDA, CDR2 SQIVND (reference sequence).

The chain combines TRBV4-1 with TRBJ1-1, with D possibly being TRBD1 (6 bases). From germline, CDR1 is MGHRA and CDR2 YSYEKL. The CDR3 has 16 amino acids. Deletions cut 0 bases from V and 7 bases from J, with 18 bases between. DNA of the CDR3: TGCGCCAGCAGCCAAGATAGGGGGGGGCAAGATGGTGAAGCTTTCTTT. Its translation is CASSQDRGGQDGEAFF.

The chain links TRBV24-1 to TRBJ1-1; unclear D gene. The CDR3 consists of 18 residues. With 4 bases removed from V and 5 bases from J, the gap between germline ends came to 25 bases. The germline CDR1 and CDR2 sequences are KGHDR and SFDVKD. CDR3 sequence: CATSEPTEMVGSVTEAFF. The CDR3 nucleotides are TGTGCCACCAGTGAACCAACTGAGATGGTTGGGTCGGTAACTGAAGCTTTCTTT.

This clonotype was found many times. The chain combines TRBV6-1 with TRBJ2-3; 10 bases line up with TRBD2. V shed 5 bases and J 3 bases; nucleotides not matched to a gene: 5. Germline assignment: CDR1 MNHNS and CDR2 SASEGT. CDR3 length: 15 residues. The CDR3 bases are TGTGCCAGCAGTCTACTAGCGGGAACGACAGATACGCAGTATTTT. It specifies CASSLLAGTTDTQYF.

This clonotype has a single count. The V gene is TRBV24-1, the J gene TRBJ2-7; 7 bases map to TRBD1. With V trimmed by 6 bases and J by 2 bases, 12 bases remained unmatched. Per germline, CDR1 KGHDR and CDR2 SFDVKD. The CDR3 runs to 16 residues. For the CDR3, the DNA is TGTGCCACCAGTCCTACTACTCGACAGGGAACCTACGAGCAGTACTTC. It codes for CATSPTTRQGTYEQYF.

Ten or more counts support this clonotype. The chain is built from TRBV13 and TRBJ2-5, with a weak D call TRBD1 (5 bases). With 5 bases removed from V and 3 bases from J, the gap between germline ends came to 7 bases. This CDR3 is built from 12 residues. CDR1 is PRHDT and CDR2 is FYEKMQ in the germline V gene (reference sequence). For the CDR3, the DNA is TGTGCCAGCAGCCGACAGAAAGAGACCCAGTACTTC. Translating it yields CASSRQKETQYF.

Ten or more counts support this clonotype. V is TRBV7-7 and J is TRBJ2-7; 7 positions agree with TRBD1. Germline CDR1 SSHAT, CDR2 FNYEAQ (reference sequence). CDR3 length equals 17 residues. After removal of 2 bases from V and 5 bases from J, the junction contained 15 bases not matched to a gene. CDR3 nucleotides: TGTGCCAGCAGCTTAACCTCGGTTGACAGGGCGGATAACGAGCAGTACTTC. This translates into CASSLTSVDRADNEQYF. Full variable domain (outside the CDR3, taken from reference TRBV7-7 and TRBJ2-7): GAGVSQSPRYKVTKRGQDVTLRCDPISSHATLYWYQQALGQGPEFLTYFNYEAQPDKSGLPSDRFSAERPEGSISTLTIQRTEQRDSAMYRCASSLTSVDRADNEQYFGPGTRLTVT.

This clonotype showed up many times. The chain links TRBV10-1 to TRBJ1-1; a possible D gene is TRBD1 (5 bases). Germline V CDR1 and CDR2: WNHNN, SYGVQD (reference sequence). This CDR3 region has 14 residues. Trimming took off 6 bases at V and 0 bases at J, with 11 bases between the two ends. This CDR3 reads CASRAQGMNTEAFF. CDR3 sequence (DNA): TGCGCCAGCAGAGCCCAGGGTATGAACACTGAAGCTTTCTTT.